This entry concerns a single T cell receptor (beta chain). TCRdb's table, derived via immunoSEQ multiplex PCR, lists solely in-frame clones and lacks some. The data show about 63,000 clones, approximately 80% seen once. This specimen belongs to a study of PD-L1 blockade in urothelial cancer. Stated time point: pretreatment peripheral blood. Peripheral blood mononuclear cells were collected from every patient before and during treatment, yielding between 1 and 8 samples per patient. Losses at the gene ends were 6 bases for V and 5 bases for J; bases not matched to a gene: 7. This CDR3 has 14 residues. In germline, CDR1 is LNHDA, CDR2 SQIVND (reference sequence).

V and J are TRBV19 and TRBJ1-1; the match to TRBD1 covers 9 bases. Source: PBMCs, taken around atezolizumab (anti-PD-L1) treatment. This receptor was identified in a man in his 70s with urothelial cancer. CDR3 protein: CASRTGGQGTEAFF. CDR3 DNA sequence: TGTGCCAGTAGAACAGGGGGCCAAGGTACTGAAGCTTTCTTT. The whole variable domain, filled in from reference TRBV19 and TRBJ1-1, reads DGGITQSPKYLFRKEGQNVTLSCEQNLNHDAMYWYRQDPGQGLRLIYYSQIVNDFQKGDIAEGYSVSREKKESFPLTVTSAQKNPTAFYLCASRTGGQGTEAFFGQGTRLTVV.